This T cell receptor beta chain was identified during a study of CD8+ T cells in alopecia areata. CDR1 SGHRS and CDR2 YFSETQ come from the germline V gene. V lost 4 bases, J lost 0 bases, and 7 bases stayed unmatched. This CDR3 is 17 amino acids long. cDNA reverse transcribed from extracted RNA served as the sequencing template. Here immunoSEQ multiplex PCR was the method, and the copy in TCRdb shows in-frame clones only, minus some. This repertoire shows 140,000 to 150,000 clones, roughly 64% found once; its top ten account for about 6%. The sequences come from CD4+ T cells sorted from blood, collected at week 0. The receptor's source is a human donor with alopecia areata. The genes are TRBV5-1 and TRBJ2-1; 10 bases line up with TRBD2. CDR3 in DNA: TGCGCCAGCAGCGGATTAGCGGGGGGCAGCTCCTACAATGAGCAGTTCTTC. Its protein product is CASSGLAGGSSYNEQFF. The whole variable domain, remainder taken from reference TRBV5-1 and TRBJ2-1, is KAGVTQTPRYLIKTRGQQVTLSCSPISGHRSVSWYQQTPGQGLQFLFEYFSETQRNKGNFPGRFSGRQFSNSRSEMNVSTLELGDSALYLCASSGLAGGSSYNEQFFGPGTRLTVL.